The sequence of this T cell receptor beta chain was determined in a study of blood T cells in healthy people across ages. It was with a sample-barcoded 5' primer and a J-beta primer mix that a second PCR of about 6 to 12 cycles was run. A single record per CDR3 protein comes from TCRdb applying MiXCR to the 5' RACE reads. The sample contains 650,000 or so distinct CDR3 sequences, around 52% of which appear only once. Each sample yielded at least 5 micrograms of PBMC total RNA. Germline V CDR1 and CDR2: LGHDT, YNNKEL (reference sequence). Trimming took 4 bases from V and 6 from J, leaving 16 bases between them. The CDR3 loop spans 14 amino acids. This clonotype appeared many times.

The sequence came from a woman of 80 years or more in good health. Sequenced: blood. The chain recombines TRBV3-1 with TRBJ2-7; D not resolved. CDR3 residues: CASSRLDRIPEQYF. The DNA for the CDR3 is TGTGCCAGCAGCCGGCTAGACCGTATTCCCGAGCAGTACTTC.